Included here is one T cell receptor beta chain sequence, with context. The sample belongs to a study of T cells in tuberculosis. Overall study results and limits: T cells binding CD1B-GMM tetramer weakly possibly escaped the sort.

After thawing and overnight rest, PBMC were stained with GMM-loaded CD1B tetramer, viability dye and anti-CD3 for sorting. C32 glucose monomycolate from Rhodococcus equi was loaded onto the CD1B tetramers. Before cryopreservation, the sorted PBMC lost their CD14-expressing monocytes. Each donor contributed 95,000 to 100,000 sorted tetramer-negative cells. Deletions cut 0 bases from V and 2 bases from J, with 13 bases between. Per germline, CDR1 SNHLY and CDR2 FYNNEI. This CDR3 is 16 amino acids long. No alpha-beta pairing information exists for these sequences. Assay used: immunoSEQ multiplex PCR; TCRdb lists only in-frame clones, some missing. The table has around 60,000 clones, around 81% seen once; the top ten hold about 13%.

Input material: CD1b-GMM tetramer-negative cells sorted from PBMCs. The sequence was obtained from an adult woman with latent tuberculosis. This chain connects TRBV2 to TRBJ1-2, with a possible D match to TRBD1 (5 bases). The CDR3 spells CASSEARRGWNYGYTF. In nucleotides, the CDR3 is TGTGCCAGCAGTGAAGCGCGGAGGGGTTGGAACTATGGCTACACCTTC. Supplemented by reference TRBV2 and TRBJ1-2, the full variable domain reads EPEVTQTPSHQVTQMGQEVILRCVPISNHLYFYWYRQILGQKVEFLVSFYNNEISEKSEIFDDQFSVERPDGSNFTLKIRSTKLEDSAMYFCASSEARRGWNYGYTFGSGTRLTVV.